The rows below give T cell receptor beta chains drawn from one sample of a study of cytomegalovirus exposure and HLA in healthy donors. Libraries were prepared by immunoSEQ multiplex PCR; TCRdb keeps only in-frame clonotypes and omits some of them. The sample includes about 140,000 clones, around 79% of them seen just once. The sequenced sample consisted of PBMCs. These receptors originate from a female donor in good health and CMV-seronegative. The CDR3 runs from the conserved cysteine through the conserved F or W. A D gene is named only where the DNA matches it firmly. The listing skips clone size in some rows; elsewhere it reads once, few, many or a size class.

- TRBJ1-2 TRBV4-1 TRBD1 TGCGCCAGCAGCCAAACAGGGGGCGGTGGCTACACCTTC CASSQTGGGGYTF
- TRBJ1-1 TRBV29-1 TRBD1 TGCAGCGCTGCGGGACAGGGGAGTGAAGCTTTCTTT CSAAGQGSEAFF
- TRBJ1-4 TRBV28 TRBD1 TGTGCCAGCAGTTTTGGTCAGGGGGCAAGGGAAAAACTGTTTTTT CASSFGQGAREKLFF
- TRBJ2-5 TRBV19 TRBD2 TGTGCCAGTAGTAGGTTAGCGGGGCGGACGGGGGCGGAGACCCAGTACTTC CASSRLAGRTGAETQYF
- TRBJ2-5 TRBV5-6 TRBD2 TGTGCCAGCAGCTTGCGACTAGCGGGAGGGTACCAAGAGACCCAGTACTTC CASSLRLAGGYQETQYF
- TRBJ2-5 TRBV5-4 - TGTGCCAGCAGCCGAGGCCTGGCGTCGGCAGAGGAGACCCAGTACTTC CASSRGLASAEETQYF
- TRBJ2-7 TRBV7-2 - TGTGCCAGCAGTTCGCCAGGGTTTTCCTACGAGCAGTACTTC CASSSPGFSYEQYF
- TRBJ2-5 TRBV5-1 - TGCGCCAGCAGCTTGGCCGGGGGAGGGACCCAGTACTTC CASSLAGGGTQYF
- TRBJ2-3 TRBV9 - TGTGCCAGCAGCGTGAGGGCTTTCACAGATACGCAGTATTTT CASSVRAFTDTQYF
- TRBJ1-2 TRBV6-5 - TGTGCCAGCAGGGAAATGCTCAGGGGAAGCGGCTACACCTTC CASREMLRGSGYTF
once TRBJ1-4 TRBV7-3 TRBD1 TGTGCCAGCAGGGAAGGGACAGGGACAGGTGAAAAACTGTTTTTT CASREGTGTGEKLFF
- TRBJ2-1 TRBV13 - TGTGCCAGCAGCTCGTCCCCCGGGTCCTCCTACAATGAGCAGTTCTTC CASSSSPGSSYNEQFF
- TRBJ2-3 TRBV5-4 TRBD2 TGTGCCAGCAGCTTGGGGACTAGCGGGAGCACAGATACGCAGTATTTT CASSLGTSGSTDTQYF
- TRBJ2-3 TRBV18 TRBD2 TGTGCCAGCTCCTTAGGACTAGCGGGATCCACGATAGGGGCGCAGTATTTT CASSLGLAGSTIGAQYF
- TRBJ2-7 TRBV5-4 TRBD1 TGTGCCAGCAGCTGGCCGGGACAGGGGGTCTACGAGCAGTACTTC CASSWPGQGVYEQYF
few TRBJ1-3 TRBV6-6 - TGTGCCAGCACGCCTCCGGGGTCAGGAAACACCATATATTTT CASTPPGSGNTIYF
- TRBJ1-1 TRBV27 TRBD1 TGTGCCAGCAGTGCCCCGGGGAAGACAGGGAGGAACACTGAAGCTTTCTTT CASSAPGKTGRNTEAFF
- TRBJ2-1 TRBV5-1 - TGCGCCAGCAGCTCCGGGACTCCTTACAATGAGCAGTTCTTC CASSSGTPYNEQFF
- TRBJ1-1 TRBV4-3 - TGCGCCAGCAGCCAAGATAGCCGGGGATGGACTGAAGCTTTCTTT CASSQDSRGWTEAFF
few TRBJ2-3 TRBV18 TRBD1 TGTGCCAGCTCCCCGGGACAGGGTACCACAGATACGCAGTATTTT CASSPGQGTTDTQYF
- TRBJ2-5 TRBV19 - TGTGCCAGTAGTAAGGGCCCTGACAGGAAAGAGACCCAGTACTTC CASSKGPDRKETQYF
- TRBJ2-1 TRBV5-1 TRBD2 TGCGCCAGCAGCATAAGACTAGCGAATGAGCAGTTCTTC CASSIRLANEQFF
once TRBJ1-1 TRBV23-1 - TGCGCCAGCAGTCAATCCGAGGGGGTGTTCTCCCTGAACACTGAAGCTTTCTTT CASSQSEGVFSLNTEAFF
- TRBJ2-7 TRBV28 - TGTGCCAGCAGACCCAGGGGAACCCCCTACGAGCAGTACTTC CASRPRGTPYEQYF
- TRBJ2-5 TRBV7-2 - TGTGCCAGCAGCTTCGTCCCACCCCCTCGGGAGACCCAGTACTTC CASSFVPPPRETQYF
- TRBJ2-1 TRBV27 - TGTGCCAGCAAGTCTAGCCTGAATGAGCAGTTCTTC CASKSSLNEQFF
- TRBJ1-2 TRBV2 TRBD1 TGTGCCAGCACGAGAGACAGGGTTTATGGCTACACCTTC CASTRDRVYGYTF
- TRBJ2-5 TRBV30 TRBD1 TGTGCCTGGAAGCAGCGAGGGGGCGCGGAGCAGTACTTC CAWKQRGGAEQYF
- TRBJ1-1 TRBV11-2 TRBD1 TGTGCCAGCAGCTACATACCGGGACAGGAGAACACTGAAGCTTTCTTT CASSYIPGQENTEAFF
- TRBJ2-1 TRBV6-5 TRBD2 TGTGCCAGCACACCTAGCGGCCCCCTCAATGAGCAGTTCTTC CASTPSGPLNEQFF
- TRBJ1-2 TRBV29-1 TRBD1 TGCAGCGCGTCCGGGACAGAGTATGGCTACACCTTC CSASGTEYGYTF
- TRBJ2-1 TRBV29-1 TRBD1 TGCAGCGTAGGACAGGGGGGGAATGAGCAGTTCTTC CSVGQGGNEQFF
- TRBJ2-7 TRBV6-6 - TGTGCCAGCAGTAAACCTGAGGCCGACGAGCAGTACTTC CASSKPEADEQYF
- TRBJ1-2 TRBV7-6 - TGTGCCAGCAGCGCCCGCAGGGGTCCCTATGGCTACACCTTC CASSARRGPYGYTF
few TRBJ1-4 TRBV5-1 - TGCGCCAGCAGCTTTTTGGGGGCGTATAATGAAAAACTGTTTTTT CASSFLGAYNEKLFF
few TRBJ2-1 TRBV9 TRBD2 TGTGCCAGCAGCTCCGGGACTAGCGGCCCTGAGCAGTTCTTC CASSSGTSGPEQFF
- TRBJ2-2 TRBV5-4 TRBD2 TGTGCCAGCAGCAATCATCTAGCGGGCCCGAACACCGGGGAGCTGTTTTTT CASSNHLAGPNTGELFF
- TRBJ2-1 TRBV5-1 TRBD2 TGCGCCAGCCGACCTAGCGGAGGCAATTCCAATGAGCAGTTCTTC CASRPSGGNSNEQFF
- TRBJ1-5 TRBV1 - TGCACCAAAGGGGGCGGGAATCAGCCCCAGCATTTT CTKGGGNQPQHF
- TRBJ1-2 TRBV5-1 - TGCGCCAGCAGCTTGGCGGGAAACTATGGCTACACCTTC CASSLAGNYGYTF
few TRBJ1-1 TRBV2 - TGTGCCAGCAGTGACAGGGGTTTGAACACTGAAGCTTTCTTT CASSDRGLNTEAFF
- TRBJ1-2 TRBV6-5 TRBD1 TGTGCCAGCAGTCGGACAGGCGGTTATGGCTACACCTTC CASSRTGGYGYTF
- TRBJ1-4 TRBV29-1 - TGCAGCGTCCCGGGACACCCTAATGAAAAACTGTTTTTT CSVPGHPNEKLFF
once TRBJ1-5 TRBV18 TRBD1 TGTGCCAGCTCAGAGGACAGGGTTGATCAGCCCCAGCATTTT CASSEDRVDQPQHF
- TRBJ2-5 TRBV6-6 - TGTGCCAGCAGTTTCGAAGAGACCCAGTACTTC CASSFEETQYF
once TRBJ1-1 TRBV7-9 - TGTGCCAGCAGCTTCGGTGGGGGGGTGAACACTGAAGCTTTCTTT CASSFGGGVNTEAFF
- TRBJ1-4 TRBV7-9 TRBD1 TGTGCCAGCAGCTTCGGTACAGGGGGCCAGGCTAATGAAAAACTGTTTTTT CASSFGTGGQANEKLFF
- TRBJ1-3 TRBV6-5 - TGTGCCAGCAGTTACTCGGGGGGTTCTGGAAACACCATATATTTT CASSYSGGSGNTIYF
- TRBJ2-1 TRBV7-2 - TGTGCCAGCAGCTTAGGTCGCCAGAACAATGAGCAGTTCTTC CASSLGRQNNEQFF
- TRBJ2-1 TRBV7-2 TRBD2 TGTGCCAGCAGCCCGGGACTAGCGGGGATCGAGCAGTTCTTC CASSPGLAGIEQFF
- TRBJ1-2 TRBV5-4 - TGTGCCAGCAGCTTGAAAAAATACAGGGACGATGGCTACACCTTC CASSLKKYRDDGYTF
- TRBJ2-5 TRBV27 TRBD2 TGTGCCAGCAGTTTGTCGTCTAGCGGGGAGACCCAGTACTTC CASSLSSSGETQYF
- TRBJ1-5 TRBV7-9 TRBD1 TGTGCCAGCAGCCCAGGGGACAGCTCGAGTCAGCCCCAGCATTTT CASSPGDSSSQPQHF
- TRBJ1-1 TRBV6-6 - TGTGCCAGCAAAATTCGGGGGGCGAACACTGAAGCTTTCTTT CASKIRGANTEAFF
- TRBJ1-3 TRBV7-2 - TGTGCCAGCAGCCTTACTGGCTCTGGAAACACCATATATTTT CASSLTGSGNTIYF